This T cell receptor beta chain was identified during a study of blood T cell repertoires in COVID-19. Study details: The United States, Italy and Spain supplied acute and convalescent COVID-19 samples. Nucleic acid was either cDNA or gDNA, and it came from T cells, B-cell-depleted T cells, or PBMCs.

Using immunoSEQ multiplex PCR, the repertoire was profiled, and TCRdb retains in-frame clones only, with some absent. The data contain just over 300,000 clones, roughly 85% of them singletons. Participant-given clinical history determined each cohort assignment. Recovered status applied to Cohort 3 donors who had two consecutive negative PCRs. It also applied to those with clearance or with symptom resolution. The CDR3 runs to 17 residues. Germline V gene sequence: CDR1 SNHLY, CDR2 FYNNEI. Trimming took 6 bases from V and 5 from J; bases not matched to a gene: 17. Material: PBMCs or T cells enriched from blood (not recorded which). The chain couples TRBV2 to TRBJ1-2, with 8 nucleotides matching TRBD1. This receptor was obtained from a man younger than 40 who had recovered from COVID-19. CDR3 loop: CASRDRKIGQGGYGYTF. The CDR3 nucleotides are TGTGCCAGCAGAGATAGAAAAATCGGACAGGGAGGGTATGGCTACACCTTC.